One TCR beta chain is described in this entry. A clone one base away is much larger, so this may be a read error. Produced via immunoSEQ multiplex PCR; TCRdb's table is partial and in-frame only. In the table there are hundreds of thousands of clones, 75% to 90% of which are singletons. This record belongs to a study of Ad26.COV2.S vaccination and SARS-CoV-2 variants. Study information: Trial arm assignment for the donor was COV1001 Ad26.COV2.S.

Trimming shortened V by 1 base and J by 0 bases, and 3 bases separated the two germline ends. From germline, CDR1 is SGHTA and CDR2 FQGNSA. The length of the CDR3 is 14 residues. Treatment: about 20 received Ad26.COV2.S at low or high dose, single or two shots; roughly five received placebo; per-sample allocation not given. Collection of the samples took place on day 63 after the first injection of vaccine or placebo. The chain carries TRBV7-2 and TRBJ2-2; D call uncertain. The sample here was peripheral blood, taken in a trial of Ad26.COV2.S vaccine versus placebo. The sequence came from a person aged 18-65 years who received the Ad26.COV2.S COVID-19 vaccine or a placebo. The CDR3 loop is CASSLEPNTGELFF. The CDR3 DNA reads as TGTGCCAGCAGCTTAGAGCCGAACACCGGGGAGCTGTTTTTT.